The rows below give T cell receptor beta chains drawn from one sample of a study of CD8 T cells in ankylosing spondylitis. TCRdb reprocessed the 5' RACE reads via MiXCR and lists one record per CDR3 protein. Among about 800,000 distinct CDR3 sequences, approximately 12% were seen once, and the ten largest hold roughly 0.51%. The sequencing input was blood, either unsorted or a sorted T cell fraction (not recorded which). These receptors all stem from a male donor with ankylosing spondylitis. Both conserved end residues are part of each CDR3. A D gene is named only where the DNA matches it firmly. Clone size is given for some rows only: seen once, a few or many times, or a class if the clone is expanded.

CATSGRGRQHEQFF,TGTGCCACCAGTGGCAGGGGGCGTCAACATGAGCAGTTCTTC,NA,TRBD1,TRBV24-1,TRBJ2-1
CSATSPGQGAQPQHF,TGCAGTGCTACCTCACCGGGACAGGGTGCTCAGCCCCAGCATTTT,few,TRBD1,TRBV20-1,TRBJ1-5
CAISAATSSSYEQYF,TGTGCCATCAGTGCCGCGACTTCGAGCTCCTACGAGCAGTACTTC,many,NA,TRBV10-3,TRBJ2-7
CASSSGRQTRMFF,TGTGCCAGCAGCTCGGGGAGACAGACTCGGATGTTCTTC,few,NA,TRBV7-2,TRBJ2-1
CASSPYPIHERELETQYF,TGTGCCAGCTCACCTTACCCCATCCATGAGCGGGAGTTGGAGACCCAGTACTTC,NA,TRBD2,TRBV18,TRBJ2-5
CSGTRRDTGELFF,TGCAGTGGAACTCGGAGGGACACCGGGGAGCTGTTTTTT,few,NA,TRBV20-1,TRBJ2-2
CASSPLLAGGGWFSYNEQFF,TGTGCCAGCAGCCCCCTACTAGCGGGAGGGGGGTGGTTCTCCTACAATGAGCAGTTCTTC,many,TRBD2,TRBV3-1,TRBJ2-1
CSAPLRGWTEAFF,TGCAGTGCCCCACTTAGGGGGTGGACTGAAGCTTTCTTT,NA,NA,TRBV20-1,TRBJ1-1
CASGLFYPNGGRTDTQYF,TGTGCTAGTGGTTTGTTTTACCCTAATGGGGGGCGCACAGATACGCAGTATTTT,NA,NA,TRBV12-5,TRBJ2-3
CSVAGTSGSTDTQYF,TGCAGCGTTGCCGGGACTAGCGGGAGCACAGATACGCAGTATTTT,few,TRBD2,TRBV29-1,TRBJ2-3
CASSLAMRNNEQFF,TGTGCCAGCAGCTTAGCGATGCGTAACAATGAGCAGTTCTTC,NA,NA,TRBV7-2,TRBJ2-1
CAIKGTSAKYEQYF,TGTGCCATCAAAGGAACTAGCGCTAAGTACGAGCAGTACTTC,NA,TRBD2,TRBV10-3,TRBJ2-7
CSARVGGRGPNTEAFF,TGCAGTGCTAGAGTAGGGGGGAGAGGGCCGAACACTGAAGCTTTCTTT,NA,NA,TRBV20-1,TRBJ1-1
CASRREHTEAFF,TGTGCCAGCAGAAGGGAGCACACTGAAGCTTTCTTT,many,NA,TRBV6-5,TRBJ1-1
CASSSWVGANVLTF,TGTGCCAGCAGCTCCTGGGTTGGGGCCAACGTCCTGACTTTC,few,NA,TRBV11-2,TRBJ2-6
CSARGAPPGLAVTDTQYF,TGCAGTGCTAGAGGGGCCCCCCCGGGACTAGCGGTAACAGATACGCAGTATTTT,many,TRBD2,TRBV20-1,TRBJ2-3
CASSQDLGGTQYF,TGCGCCAGCAGCCAAGATCTGGGGGGTACGCAGTATTTT,many,NA,TRBV4-3,TRBJ2-3
CASSLTVTLHF,TGTGCCAGCAGTTTGACAGTCACTCTCCACTTT,many,NA,TRBV12-3/TRBV12-4,TRBJ1-6
CASSFGQGNEQYF,TGTGCCAGCAGCTTTGGACAGGGGAACGAGCAGTACTTC,NA,TRBD1,TRBV7-9,TRBJ2-7
CASSNPGTSSHNEQFF,TGTGCCAGCAGCAATCCCGGGACTAGCAGCCACAATGAGCAGTTCTTC,NA,TRBD2,TRBV28,TRBJ2-1
CASRERETQYF,TGTGCCAGTCGGGAGAGGGAGACCCAGTACTTC,NA,NA,TRBV6-6,TRBJ2-5
CASSLVRGDTQYF,TGTGCCAGCAGCTTAGTGCGGGGAGATACGCAGTATTTT,many,NA,TRBV7-2,TRBJ2-3
CASKSPVRDCLNEQFF,TGTGCCAGCAAATCTCCCGTCCGGGACTGCTTAAATGAGCAGTTCTTC,NA,NA,TRBV5-7,TRBJ2-1
CAIRPGGEAYEQYF,TGTGCCATCAGGCCGGGGGGAGAGGCCTACGAGCAGTACTTC,few,TRBD2,TRBV10-3,TRBJ2-7
CSARDLRRGKGALHF,TGCAGTGCTAGAGATCTAAGGCGGGGGAAAGGGGCCCTCCACTTT,few,NA,TRBV20-1,TRBJ1-6
CSARSQGPGLTEQYF,TGCAGTGCTAGATCCCAGGGACCGGGTCTTACGGAGCAGTACTTC,NA,NA,TRBV20-1,TRBJ2-7
CASSQDLTGGTYNEQFF,TGTGCCAGCAGCCAGGACTTGACAGGGGGCACCTACAATGAGCAGTTCTTC,many,TRBD1,TRBV4-2,TRBJ2-1
CSARMLRSYNEQFF,TGCAGTGCTAGGATGCTCCGGTCCTACAATGAGCAGTTCTTC,once,NA,TRBV20-1,TRBJ2-1
CAISDGGSGADTQYF,TGTGCCATCAGTGACGGCGGGAGTGGGGCAGATACGCAGTATTTT,few,TRBD2,TRBV10-3,TRBJ2-3
CASSDSGALPGELFF,TGTGCCAGCAGTGATAGCGGGGCACTACCCGGGGAGCTGTTTTTT,NA,TRBD2,TRBV6-1,TRBJ2-2
CASSDRTSGGVSYEQYF,TGTGCCAGCAGTGATCGGACTAGCGGAGGTGTCTCCTACGAGCAGTACTTC,many,TRBD2,TRBV6-2/TRBV6-3,TRBJ2-7
CASSEWGINTYEQYF,TGTGCCAGCAGTGAATGGGGGATTAACACCTACGAGCAGTACTTC,NA,NA,TRBV6-1,TRBJ2-7
CASSLRGGRSYNEQFF,TGTGCCAGCAGCTTACGGGGTGGTCGCTCCTACAATGAGCAGTTCTTC,many,NA,TRBV7-8,TRBJ2-1
CASSETLNYGYTF,TGTGCCAGCAGTGAGACACTTAACTATGGCTACACCTTC,few,NA,TRBV6-1,TRBJ1-2
CASVNTWGGGEKLFF,TGTGCCAGCGTCAATACGTGGGGGGGCGGTGAAAAACTGTTTTTT,NA,NA,TRBV6-1,TRBJ1-4
CSAHQGHYYEQYF,TGCAGTGCTCATCAGGGCCACTACTACGAGCAGTACTTC,few,NA,TRBV20-1,TRBJ2-7
CASSFNRNYGYTF,TGTGCCAGCAGCTTCAACAGAAACTATGGCTACACCTTC,many,NA,TRBV5-6,TRBJ1-2